This T cell receptor beta chain emerged from a study of human T cells and chemical hapten exposure listed by TCRdb under 2021. Regarding the research as a whole: For sensitization, 2% DPC in acetone was applied to a roughly 2 cm by roughly 2 cm area of upper inner arm skin. Throughout the study period of about 22 weeks, patients also received therapeutic DPC doses to the scalp every week. Patch tests used Finn chambers with 0.01% DPC on the upper back, scored after 6 days by International Contact Dermatitis Research Group standards. The patient cohort, mostly female, included alopecia areata with under or over 50% scalp involvement, alopecia totalis and alopecia universalis. Libraries were pooled for sequencing, and per-sample TCR yields varied mainly because of small differences in library volumes within the pool. The study tracked peripheral blood TCR repertoire changes in vivo during primary and secondary sensitization to the hapten diphenylcyclopropenone (DPC) in alopecia patients. Blood samples were taken from patients before sensitization (week 0) and at 2, 6 and about 24 weeks after DPC sensitization. Roughly 30 alopecia patients provided blood for TCR sequencing at one to four time points (pre-sensitization, 2, 6 and 24 weeks). Results the study describes overall, beyond this receptor: Patch test score was positively correlated with the number of PT1 expanded TCRs, with significance at thresholds 8, 16 and 32 but not at 4. Alopecia, a presumed autoimmune disease, was present in all patients, so the immune response of the patients might differ from that of healthy individuals. Compared with pre-sensitization or healthy control sets, expanded TCRs formed significantly more large CDR3 similarity clusters, which is consistent with antigen-driven responses. After repeated subsampling, the strength of the expansion versus patch-test correlation and the threshold at which it became significant changed. DPC sensitization did not change how many TCRs were above 1 in 1000 frequency, and no evidence was found of alterations in global repertoire structure.

Receptors were amplified or captured by RACE. TCRdb shows the sequencer as NextSeq 500. During library preparation, unique molecular identifiers were attached to individual cDNA molecules so that TCRs could be counted in a quantitative, reproducible way. Both TCR alpha and TCR beta chains were sequenced from each blood RNA sample. Per the original workflow: Samples had a median of about 96,000 TCRs, with a range from 23,224 to 690,600. The Decombinator software suite was used to annotate V, J and CDR3 in the TCR reads. For PS versus PT1 abundance plots, all samples were subsampled to the same number of TCRs (28,000). TCRs were defined as expanded if absent before sensitization and observed at least eight times at the 2-week time point. TCRdb passed the public sequencing reads through fastp at Q25 and MiXCR, retaining productive beta sequences. Rows are combined by CDR3 protein, so each entry shows the most common genes and DNA. V and J calls and clone size were set by TCRdb, not the authors. This sample is represented by fewer than 100,000 distinct CDR3 sequences; 12% of them were singletons. Together, the top ten hold 3.5% of the sample.

As to this clonotype: The clone's antigen remains unknown. No base quality information exists; no much larger clone differs at one position.

The intended sense of this specimen's time point label: patch test 1, 2 weeks after DPC sensitization. The label giving this sample's treatment or condition can be read as: therapeutic diphenylcyclopropenone sensitization with weekly scalp DPC. At each patch-test visit, blood was drawn before the patch test was applied. Patients were considered eligible if aged 18 to 70, diagnosed with alopecia and deemed suitable for DPC therapy, and patients were excluded if pregnant. Total RNA was extracted from unfractionated whole blood collected in Tempus Blood RNA tubes. The source of this sequence is a woman aged 60 to 75 with alopecia areata. Some clones in this sample may be carry-over from other donors' samples. Material: whole blood, obtained in connection with sensitization to the hapten diphenylcyclopropenone (DPC).

The CDR3 here reads CASRPDTTNQPQHF. The DNA sequence is as follows: TGCGCCAGCAGACCAGACACCACCAATCAGCCCCAGCATTTT. The V gene is TRBV23-1 and the J gene is TRBJ1-5, with the D gene not confidently named. TRBV23-1 is an ORF; its function is uncertain. The CDR3 has 14 amino acids, counting the end cysteine and phenylalanine. Solely the CDR3 DNA is kept, with 42 bases framed from the first base. At the junction V is shortened by 6 bases and J by 3 bases, with 12 bases in between.